This TCR beta chain derives from a study of OX40 agonist ivuxolimab in advanced cancers. Study information: Ivuxolimab, which is an agonistic anti-OX40 (CD134) antibody, was administered to the patients. Three dose-escalation patients had partial responses: one with hepatocellular carcinoma and two with cutaneous melanoma. The group had a mean age of around 60 years, ranged from about 20 to 79, and was less than 85% male. Points from the study as a whole: Certain nonresponders likewise exhibited a low normalized T-cell clonal expansion.

Assay: immunoSEQ multiplex PCR; the TCRdb copy retains only in-frame clones and omits some. The table includes 74,000 or so clones, more than 80% detected once. Germline V gene lookup returns CDR1 MNHEY and CDR2 SVGAGI. Trimming stripped 2 bases from V and 9 bases from J, with 13 bases between. The CDR3 has 13 residues. On this clone: The antigen remains undetermined.

The sequenced sample was CD4+ or CD8+ T cells sorted from blood, obtained in a trial of the OX40 agonist ivuxolimab. The sequence was obtained from an adult with an advanced solid tumor such as melanoma, head and neck, liver or kidney cancer. This chain joins TRBV6-5 and TRBJ1-1; D gene uncertain. CDR3 region: CASSYNPARKAFF. For the CDR3, the DNA is TGTGCCAGCAGTTACAACCCAGCGAGAAAAGCTTTCTTT.